This T cell receptor beta chain was recovered during a study of T cell repertoires in cytomegalovirus infection. This CDR3 spans 16 amino acids. Trimming cost V 5 bases and J 4 bases; bases outside gene matches: 11. Germline lookup yields CDR1 SGHVS and CDR2 FNYEAQ. TCRdb processed the reads anew with MiXCR; each CDR3 protein has one entry. The table records around 900,000 distinct CDR3 sequences, 25% to 40% of them present only once. With respect to this clonotype: Its matching antigen is unknown.

The rearrangement joins TRBV7-6 to TRBJ2-1; 7 bases fit TRBD1. This receptor was taken from a human donor in good health (CMV status not recorded). Some clones in this sample may be carry-over from other donors' samples. Source: cultured CD8+ T cells from PBMCs, taken from culture after CMV antigen stimulation. The CDR3 bases are TGTGCCAGCAGCCCGCCCCTGGACAGGATTTACAATGAGCAGTTCTTC. This gives the protein CASSPPLDRIYNEQFF.